Listed here is a single T cell receptor beta chain. As yet, its antigen is unknown. These data come from a study of cytomegalovirus exposure and HLA in healthy donors. Overall study findings and caveats: Many donors carried some public TCRs, although rarity characterized most TCR sequences. Accurate prediction of most subjects' HLA-A and HLA-B alleles from TCR beta sequences was reported. Presence/absence analyses assumed roughly uniform sequencing depth across donors. According to an earlier analysis, most TCR beta V segments yielded productive rearrangements about 87% or about 30% of the time.

The CDR3 runs 15 residues. V was pared by 3 bases and J by 8 bases, with 10 bases of the junction left unmatched. CDR1 and CDR2 from the germline V gene are MDHEN and SYDVKM. The PCR contained 60 Vbeta and 13 Jbeta primers. Only in-frame clones appear in the TCRdb table, and some are missing; sequencing was by immunoSEQ multiplex PCR. The profile shows more than 150,000 clones, around 80% of them singletons. The receptor comes from a woman in her 30s in good health and CMV-seropositive. Sequencing was done on a sample of PBMCs. V and J are TRBV28 and TRBJ2-1; 7 positions agree with TRBD2. The CDR3 nucleotides are TGTGCCAGCAGTTTCGATGCGGGAGAAAGGGATGAGCAGTTCTTC. Amino acid sequence: CASSFDAGERDEQFF.